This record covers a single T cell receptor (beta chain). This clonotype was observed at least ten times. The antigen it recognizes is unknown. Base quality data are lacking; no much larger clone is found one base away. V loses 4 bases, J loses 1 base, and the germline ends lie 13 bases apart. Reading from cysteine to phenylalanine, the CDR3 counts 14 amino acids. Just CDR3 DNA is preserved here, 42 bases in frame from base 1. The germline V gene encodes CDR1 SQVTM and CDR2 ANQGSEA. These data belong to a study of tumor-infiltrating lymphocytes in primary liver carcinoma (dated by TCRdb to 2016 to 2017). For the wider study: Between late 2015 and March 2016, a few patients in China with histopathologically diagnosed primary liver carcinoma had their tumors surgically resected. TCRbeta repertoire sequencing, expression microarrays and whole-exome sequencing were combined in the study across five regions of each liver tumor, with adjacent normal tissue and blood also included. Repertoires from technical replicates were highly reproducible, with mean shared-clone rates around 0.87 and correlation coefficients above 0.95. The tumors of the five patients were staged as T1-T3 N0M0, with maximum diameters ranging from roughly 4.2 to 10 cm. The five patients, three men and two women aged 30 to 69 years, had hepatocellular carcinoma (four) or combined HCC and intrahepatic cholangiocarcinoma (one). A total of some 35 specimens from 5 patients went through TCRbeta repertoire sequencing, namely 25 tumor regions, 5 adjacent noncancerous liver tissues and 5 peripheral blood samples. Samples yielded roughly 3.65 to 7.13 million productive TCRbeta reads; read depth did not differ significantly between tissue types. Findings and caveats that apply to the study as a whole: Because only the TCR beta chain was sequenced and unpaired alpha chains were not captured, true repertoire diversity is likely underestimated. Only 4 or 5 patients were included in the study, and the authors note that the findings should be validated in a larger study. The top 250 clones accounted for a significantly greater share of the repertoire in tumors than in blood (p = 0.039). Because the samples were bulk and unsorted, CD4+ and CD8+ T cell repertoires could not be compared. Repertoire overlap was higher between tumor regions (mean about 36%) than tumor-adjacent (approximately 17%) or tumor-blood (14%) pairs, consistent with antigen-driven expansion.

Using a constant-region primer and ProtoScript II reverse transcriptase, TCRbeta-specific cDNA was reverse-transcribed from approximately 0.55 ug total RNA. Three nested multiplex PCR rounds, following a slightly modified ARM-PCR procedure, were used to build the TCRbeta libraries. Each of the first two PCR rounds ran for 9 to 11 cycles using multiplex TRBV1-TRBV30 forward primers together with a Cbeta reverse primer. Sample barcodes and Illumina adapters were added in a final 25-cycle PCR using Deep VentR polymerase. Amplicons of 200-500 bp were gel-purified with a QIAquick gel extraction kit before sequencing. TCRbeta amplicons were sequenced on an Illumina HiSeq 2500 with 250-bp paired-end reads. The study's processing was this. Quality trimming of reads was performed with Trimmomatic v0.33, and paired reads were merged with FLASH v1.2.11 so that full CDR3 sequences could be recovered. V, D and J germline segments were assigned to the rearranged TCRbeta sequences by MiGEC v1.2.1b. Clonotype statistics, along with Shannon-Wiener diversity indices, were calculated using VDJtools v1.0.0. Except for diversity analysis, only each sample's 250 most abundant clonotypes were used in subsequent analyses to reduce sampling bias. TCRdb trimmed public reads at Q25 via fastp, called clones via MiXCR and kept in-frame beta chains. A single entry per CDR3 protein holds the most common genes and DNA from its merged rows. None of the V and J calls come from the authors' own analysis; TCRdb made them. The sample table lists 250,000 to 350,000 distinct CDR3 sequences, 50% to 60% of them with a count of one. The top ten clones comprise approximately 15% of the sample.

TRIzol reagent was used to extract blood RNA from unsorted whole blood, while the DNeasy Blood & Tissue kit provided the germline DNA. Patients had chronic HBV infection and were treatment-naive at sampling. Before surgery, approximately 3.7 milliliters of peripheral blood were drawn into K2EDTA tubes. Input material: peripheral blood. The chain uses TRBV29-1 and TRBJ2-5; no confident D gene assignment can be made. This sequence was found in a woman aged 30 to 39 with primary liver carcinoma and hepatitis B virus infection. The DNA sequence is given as TGCAGCGTTGTCGAATATGTCGCCCAAGAGACCCAGTACTTC. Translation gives CSVVEYVAQETQYF. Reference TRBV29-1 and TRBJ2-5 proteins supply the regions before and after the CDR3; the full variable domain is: SAVISQKPSRDICQRGTSLTIQCQVDSQVTMMFWYRQQPGQSLTLIATANQGSEATYESGFVIDKFPISRPNLTFSTLTVSNMSPEDSSIYLCSVVEYVAQETQYFGPGTRLLVL.